This T cell receptor beta chain was retrieved from a study of T cells and Merkel cell carcinoma outcomes. Clones were sequenced by immunoSEQ multiplex PCR, and TCRdb holds only the in-frame ones, with some missing. The sample contains around 6,000 clones, 70% to 85% of which appear only once. This CDR3 comprises 13 residues. The TCR comes from a human donor with Merkel cell carcinoma. V is TRBV21-1 and J is TRBJ1-3. TRBV21-1 is a listed pseudogene. The sequenced sample consisted of tumor tissue from Merkel cell carcinoma. CDR3 in amino acids: CASTGGSGNTIYF. The CDR3 nucleotides read TGTGCCAGCACCGGGGGCTCTGGAAACACCATATATTTT.